The 14 T cell receptor beta chains below were found in one sample sequenced in a study of beta chain features in type 1 diabetes. For these receptors, no antigen is known. Reverse transcription of all isolated RNA meant that expressed TCRB transcripts were sequenced. The data were produced by immunoSEQ multiplex PCR, yet TCRdb's version contains in-frame clones alone and is incomplete. The sample shows about 660,000 clones, about an eighth of them seen only once. Notes on the study in general: Significant though moderate, a shortening of TCRB CDR3s appeared in all four CD4+ subsets of Type 1 diabetes patients.

The sample consisted of naive CD4+ T cells from blood. These receptors were obtained from a man between 18 and 29 years old with type 1 diabetes.

As DNA, the CDR3 is TGTGCCAGCAGCTCCGGGGGAAGCTCCTACGAGCAGTACTTC. Protein: CASSSGGSSYEQYF. This chain connects TRBV9 to TRBJ2-7; tentatively, D is TRBD2 (6 bases). Germline V gene sequence: CDR1 SGDLS, CDR2 YYNGEE. This CDR3 comprises 14 residues. Trimming removed 4 bases from V and 0 bases from J, with 11 bases in between.

This chain uses TRBV9 with TRBJ1-4; maybe TRBD1 (6 bases). Germline V gene sequence: CDR1 SGDLS, CDR2 YYNGEE. This CDR3 has 14 amino acids. Trimming removed 3 bases from V and 7 bases from J, with 13 bases in between. This CDR3 is CASSEGVLGEKLFF. The CDR3 DNA reads TGTGCCAGCAGCGAGGGGGTCCTCGGTGAAAAACTGTTTTTT.

V usage is TRBV19 and J usage is TRBJ2-5; tentative D call: TRBD1 (5 bases). Germline V lookup: CDR1 LNHDA, CDR2 SQIVND (reference sequence). The CDR3 has 14 amino acids. Trimming cost V 1 base and J 5 bases, with 11 bases left between them. The CDR3 protein is CASSIVQGKETQYF. Written as DNA, the CDR3 is TGTGCCAGTAGTATAGTGCAGGGAAAGGAGACCCAGTACTTC.

Points on this clone: Without the conserved terminal phenylalanine or tryptophan, this CDR3 likely stems from a read error. It is unclear where the CDR3 begins or ends on the DNA, so no DNA is shown, and the CDR3 is as TCRdb lists it. The V and J genes are TRBV6-5 and TRBJ1-4; the table's D call TRBD1 went unverified against the DNA. Germline V gene sequence: CDR1 MNHEY, CDR2 SVGAGI. Including both end residues, the CDR3 is 8 amino acids long. The CDR3 sequence is CAIDRQKG.

There are a few counts of this clone. The chain has TRBV27 and TRBJ2-5, with 7 bases fitting TRBD1. Germline V gives CDR1 MNHEY, CDR2 SMNVEV (reference sequence). This CDR3 has 16 residues. The J segment lost 4 bases and the V segment lost 1 base, leaving 9 bases of the junction unmatched. CDR3 sequence: CASSLLSQPGGETQYF. CDR3 DNA: TGTGCCAGCAGTTTATTGTCGCAGCCAGGGGGAGAGACCCAGTACTTC.

This clone has just a few counts. The DNA for the CDR3 is TGTGCCAGCAGTGAACCGTCTAGGACTGGGGCCAACGTCCTGACTTTC. Translated: CASSEPSRTGANVLTF. The rearrangement joins TRBV25-1 to TRBJ2-6; D ambiguous. CDR1 is MGHDK and CDR2 is SYGVNS in the germline V gene. V lost 2 bases to trimming and J lost 2 bases, with 10 bases between them. There are 16 residues in the CDR3.

The chain has TRBV30 and TRBJ1-2; D is uncertain. The CDR3 is 14 amino acids. The V gene lost 3 bases and the J gene lost 4 bases, with 15 bases spanning the gap. Germline V CDR1 and CDR2: GTSNPN, SVGIG (reference sequence). The CDR3 sequence is CAWRARLAGYGYTF. As DNA, the CDR3 is TGTGCCTGGAGAGCCCGCCTTGCGGGCTATGGCTACACCTTC.

Only a few counts were recorded for this clone. Written as DNA, the CDR3 is TGTGCCAGCAGTGGGACAGGGACCCAAGAGACCCAGTACTTC. This codes for CASSGTGTQETQYF. V usage is TRBV2 and J usage is TRBJ2-5; TRBD1 matches at 8 bases. The V gene's germline CDR1 is SNHLY and CDR2 FYNNEI. The CDR3 runs 14 residues. V lost 4 bases to trimming and J lost 1 base; unmatched junction nucleotides: 2.

In its sample, this clone was seen a few times. The J gene is TRBJ2-3, the V gene TRBV29-1, with 12 bases aligning to TRBD1. The length of the CDR3 is 14 residues. V shed 6 bases, J shed 6 bases, and the junction held 7 bases outside the gene matches. The germline V gene encodes CDR1 SQVTM and CDR2 ANQGSEA. CDR3: CSVSGTGGADTQYF. The CDR3 coding sequence is TGCAGCGTCAGCGGGACAGGGGGCGCCGATACGCAGTATTTT.

This clone was picked up many times. The chain links TRBV14 to TRBJ2-5, with 7 bases lining up with TRBD2. J gave up 7 bases and V 0 bases, and 8 bases lay outside the gene matches. The CDR3 runs 15 residues. The germline V gene encodes CDR1 SGHDN and CDR2 FVKESK. The CDR3 DNA follows: TGTGCCAGCAGCCAAGACAGCGGGGCGAGGTGGACCCAGTACTTC. It specifies CASSQDSGARWTQYF.

A word on this clone: Additional DNA sequences in this sample encode the identical CDR3. This chain connects TRBV29-1 to TRBJ1-3; no clear D. Germline CDR1 and CDR2: SQVTM and ANQGSEA. V lost 3 bases to trimming and J lost 0 bases, with 0 bases between them. The CDR3 contains 11 residues. The CDR3 DNA reads TGCAGCGTTGACTCTGGAAACACCATATATTTT. It specifies CSVDSGNTIYF.

The chain has TRBV7-2 and TRBJ2-7; 10 nucleotides line up with TRBD1. Trimming at V came to 8 bases and at J to 7 bases, leaving 8 bases not matched to a gene. This CDR3 comprises 13 residues. From germline, CDR1 is SGHTA and CDR2 FQGNSA. The CDR3 nucleotides are TGTGCCAGCTCACCGGACAGGGGGAGTGAGCAGTACTTC. Its protein is CASSPDRGSEQYF. The full variable domain, completed using reference TRBV7-2 and TRBJ2-7, is GAGVSQSPSNKVTEKGKDVELRCDPISGHTALYWYRQSLGQGLEFLIYFQGNSAPDKSGLPSDRFSAERTGGSVSTLTIQRTQQEDSAVYLCASSPDRGSEQYFGPGTRLTVT.

This clone has only a few counts. The chain links TRBV5-6 to TRBJ1-1, with no clear D. Germline V CDR1 and CDR2: SGHDT, YYEEEE. There are 12 residues in the CDR3. Trimming pared 4 bases from V and 3 bases from J, leaving 7 bases between. The CDR3 region has the DNA TGTGCCAGCAGCCTGCCCCACACTGAAGCTTTCTTT. It is translated as CASSLPHTEAFF.

The genes are TRBV9 and TRBJ2-2; D is perhaps TRBD1 (5 bases). V gave up 6 bases and J gave up 5 bases, with 14 bases separating them. The CDR3 is 14 residues long. Germline CDR1 reads SGDLS; CDR2 reads YYNGEE. Here the CDR3 reads CASTSGRATGELFF. The CDR3 nucleotides are TGTGCCAGCACCTCGGGCAGGGCGACCGGGGAGCTGTTTTTT.